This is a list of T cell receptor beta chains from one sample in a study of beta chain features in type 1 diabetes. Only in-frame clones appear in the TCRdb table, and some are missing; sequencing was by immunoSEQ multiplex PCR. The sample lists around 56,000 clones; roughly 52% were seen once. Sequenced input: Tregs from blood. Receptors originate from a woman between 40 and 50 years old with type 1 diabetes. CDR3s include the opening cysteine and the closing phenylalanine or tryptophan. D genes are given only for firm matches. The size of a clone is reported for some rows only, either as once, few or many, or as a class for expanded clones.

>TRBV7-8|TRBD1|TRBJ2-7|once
CASSSETGSYEQYF
TGTGCCAGCAGCTCAGAGACAGGGTCCTACGAGCAGTACTTC
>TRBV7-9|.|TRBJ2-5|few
CASSLALAASHQETQYF
TGTGCCAGCAGCTTAGCGCTAGCTGCCAGTCACCAAGAGACCCAGTACTTC
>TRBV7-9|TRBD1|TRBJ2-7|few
CASSLAGTVEQYF
TGTGCCAGCAGCTTAGCGGGGACAGTCGAGCAGTACTTC
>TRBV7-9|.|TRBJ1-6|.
CASSLDSYNSPLHF
TGTGCCAGCAGCTTGGACTCTTATAATTCACCCCTCCACTTT
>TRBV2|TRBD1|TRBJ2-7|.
CASKLTGASYEQYF
TGTGCCAGCAAGCTGACAGGGGCGTCCTACGAGCAGTACTTC
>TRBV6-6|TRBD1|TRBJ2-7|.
CASSVGQDLGQYF
TGTGCCAGCAGTGTGGGACAGGACTTGGGGCAGTACTTC
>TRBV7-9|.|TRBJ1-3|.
CASSTMRSGNTIYF
TGTGCCAGCAGTACGATGAGAAGTGGAAACACCATATATTTT
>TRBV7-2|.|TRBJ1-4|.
CASSLVGAEKLFF
TGTGCCAGCAGCTTAGTGGGGGCGGAAAAACTGTTTTTT
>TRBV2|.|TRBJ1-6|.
CASSSSGINSPLHF
TGTGCCAGCAGCTCCTCAGGGATTAATTCACCCCTCCACTTT
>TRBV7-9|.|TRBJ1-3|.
CASSLVFGVGPGNTIYF
TGTGCCAGCAGCTTAGTCTTTGGCGTGGGGCCTGGAAACACCATATATTTT
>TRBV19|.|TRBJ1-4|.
CASRGTGSGKLFF
TGTGCCAGTAGGGGGACTGGAAGTGGAAAACTGTTTTTT